The TCR beta chain described here comes from a study of T-cell reconstitution after alpha-beta-depleted transplantation in children. Study-wide findings and caveats: It was surviving recipient T cells and thymic progenitors that gave some patients high TCRbeta diversity at day 60. One year post-transplant, T-cell counts and diversity were largely derived from T cells produced anew. Several hundred expanded graft clones reportedly supplied alpha-beta T cells about two months after transplant.

During its preparation, the TCRbeta library received unique molecular identifiers. TCRdb re-derived calls from the PCR reads in MiXCR, one entry per CDR3 protein. Here the sample spans about 980,000 distinct CDR3 sequences, roughly 31% being singletons. As regards this clonotype: The antigen is not known.

This sequence was found in a boy younger than two who had a stem cell transplant for SCID, so the T cells may come from the graft donor. The specimen comprised PBMCs, mostly from graft donor cells, sampled 360 days after TCRalphabeta/CD19-depleted stem cell transplant.

The CDR3, as DNA: TGCGCCAGCAGCTTGGATAAAGGGCTTGCCAATGAGCAGTTCTTC. Translating gives CASSLDKGLANEQFF. The rearrangement joins TRBV5-1 to TRBJ2-1; D gene unclear. Trimming took 0 bases from V and 6 from J, leaving 13 bases between them. The CDR3 sequence is 15 residues long. Germline V gene lookup returns CDR1 SGHRS and CDR2 YFSETQ.